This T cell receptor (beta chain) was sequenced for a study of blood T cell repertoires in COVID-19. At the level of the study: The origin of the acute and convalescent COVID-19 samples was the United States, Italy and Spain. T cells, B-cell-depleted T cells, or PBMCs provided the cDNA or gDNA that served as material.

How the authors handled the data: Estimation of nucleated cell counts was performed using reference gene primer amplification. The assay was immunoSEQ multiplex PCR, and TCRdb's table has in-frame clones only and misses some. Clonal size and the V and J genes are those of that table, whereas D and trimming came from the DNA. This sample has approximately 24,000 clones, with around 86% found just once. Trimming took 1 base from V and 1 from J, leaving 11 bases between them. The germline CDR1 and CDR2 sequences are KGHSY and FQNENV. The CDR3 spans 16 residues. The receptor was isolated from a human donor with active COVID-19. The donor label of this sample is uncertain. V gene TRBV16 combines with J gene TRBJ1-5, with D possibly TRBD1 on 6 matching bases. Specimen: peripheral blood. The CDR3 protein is CASSQFTGTSNQPQHF. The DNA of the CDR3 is TGTGCCAGCAGCCAATTTACAGGGACGAGCAATCAGCCCCAGCATTTT.